Below are 22 T cell receptor beta chains sequenced from a single sample in a study of blood T cell repertoires in COVID-19 (TCRdb year 2020). The receptor library was made with the immunoSEQ multiplex PCR assay. TCRdb provides this immuneACCESS table in a form limited to in-frame rearrangements. Some clones are lacking; in checked studies, under half of them reflect an unresolved V gene, and why the rest are absent is not known. This sample holds 150,000 to 200,000 clones; approximately 80% were observed only once. The ten biggest clones cover about 10% of the sample. The source material was peripheral blood. The receptors derive from an elderly woman with active or convalescent COVID-19.

CDR3 DNA: TGTGCCTGGAGTACAGGTCAGGGTGACAATCAGCCCCAGCATTTT. It translates to CAWSTGQGDNQPQHF. This rearrangement joins TRBV30 to TRBJ1-5; D is perhaps TRBD1 (5 bases). Germline lookup yields CDR1 GTSNPN and CDR2 SVGIG (reference sequence). This CDR3 is built from 15 residues. V lost 2 bases, J lost 3 bases, and 14 bases lay in between.

The rearrangement joins TRBV18 to TRBJ1-4, with unresolved D. Trimming left V 6 bases short and J 0 bases short, with 8 bases between. Germline-derived CDR1 and CDR2 are KGHSH and LQKENI. This CDR3 region has 14 residues. In DNA form, the CDR3 reads TGTGCCAGCTCGTACAATCCAACTAATGAAAAACTGTTTTTT. Protein sequence: CASSYNPTNEKLFF.

The V and J genes are TRBV9 and TRBJ1-2; 9 nucleotides line up with TRBD1. Germline loops: CDR1 SGDLS, CDR2 YYNGEE. J gave up 4 bases and V 4 bases, and 17 bases lay outside the gene matches. The CDR3 extends over 18 amino acids. CDR3 protein: CASSTRTGESDGSYGYTF. The DNA for the CDR3 is TGTGCCAGCAGCACGAGGACAGGGGAGAGTGACGGAAGCTATGGCTACACCTTC.

This clone was seen a single time. The gene calls are TRBV27 and TRBJ1-6; tentatively, D is TRBD1 (6 bases). The CDR3 consists of 15 residues. Per the germline V gene, CDR1 is MNHEY and CDR2 is SMNVEV (reference sequence). V was trimmed by 5 bases and J by 12 bases, leaving 20 bases between them. DNA of the CDR3: TGTGCCAGCAGTCCCTACCGGGACACGCAATTACCCCTCCACTTT. Protein: CASSPYRDTQLPLHF.

The count of this clone is one. The chain carries TRBV12-3 or TRBV12-4 and TRBJ1-2; no firm D call. This CDR3 is 13 amino acids long. The V and J ends lost 1 base and 4 bases respectively, with 7 bases between them. The CDR3 DNA sequence: TGTGCCAGCAGTTTAGAACAGCCCTATGGCTACACCTTC. Amino acid sequence: CASSLEQPYGYTF.

The gene calls are TRBV10-3 and TRBJ2-7, with TRBD2 matching over 7 bases. Germline CDR1 reads ENHRY; CDR2 reads SYGVKD. The CDR3 contains 14 residues. J gave up 0 bases and V 8 bases, and 7 bases lay outside the gene matches. The CDR3 loop reads CAIQTPSGSYEQYF. CDR3 in DNA: TGTGCCATCCAGACCCCTAGCGGCTCCTACGAGCAGTACTTC.

The V call is TRBV7-2, the J call TRBJ1-1, with 7 nucleotides matching TRBD1. The V segment lost 5 bases and the J segment 9 bases; nucleotides outside the gene matches: 6. This CDR3 comprises 12 residues. Germline CDR1 SGHTA, CDR2 FQGNSA. The CDR3 DNA is TGTGCCAGCAGCCCGCAGGGGGTAAAAGCTTTCTTT. It is translated as CASSPQGVKAFF.

The V gene is TRBV19, the J gene TRBJ1-2; D not certain. Trimming cost V 4 bases and J 7 bases, with 13 bases left between them. CDR3 length: 13 amino acids. Germline CDR1 and CDR2: LNHDA and SQIVND (reference sequence). The CDR3 bases are TGTGCCAGTAGTAATCCGGGGATGTTTGGCTACACCTTC. Its translation is CASSNPGMFGYTF.

In DNA form, the CDR3 reads TGTGCCAGCTCACGAGGACTATACGAGACCCAGTACTTC. Its translation: CASSRGLYETQYF. J is TRBJ2-5 and V is TRBV18; tentative D call: TRBD2 (6 bases). CDR1 is KGHSH, CDR2 LQKENI, per germline. V was pared by 4 bases and J by 5 bases, with 11 bases between. The CDR3 totals 13 residues.

The CDR3 nucleotides read TGTGCCAGTAGTGGGGGACATTCGAACACCGGGGAGCTGTTTTTT. Protein: CASSGGHSNTGELFF. V is TRBV19 and J is TRBJ2-2; tentatively, D is TRBD1 (6 bases). The CDR3 length is 15 residues. Trimming cost V 5 bases and J 0 bases, with 10 bases left between them. Germline loops: CDR1 LNHDA, CDR2 SQIVND (reference sequence).

This clone has a single count. Other DNA sequences in this specimen translate into the identical CDR3. V gene TRBV2 combines with J gene TRBJ1-4, with 8 bases fitting TRBD1. V dropped 1 base and J dropped 7; count of bases not matched to a gene: 2. The CDR3 contains 14 residues. Germline CDR1 is SNHLY and CDR2 is FYNNEI. The CDR3 bases are TGTGCCAGCAGTGAAGGGACAGGGTCTGAAAAACTGTTTTTT. Translated, it gives CASSEGTGSEKLFF.

This clone was counted only a few times. This chain links TRBV12-3 or TRBV12-4 with TRBJ1-3, with D possibly matching TRBD1 (5 bases). V dropped 4 bases and J dropped 4 bases, with 8 bases sitting between them. The CDR3 is made up of 13 amino acids. The CDR3 loop reads CASSWGVGNTIYF. CDR3 in DNA: TGTGCCAGCAGTTGGGGGGTCGGAAACACCATATATTTT.

The chain's CDR3 is CAVQVGSYNSPLHF. The CDR3 region has the DNA TGTGCCGTACAGGTCGGGTCCTATAATTCACCCCTCCACTTT. V gene TRBV30 combines with J gene TRBJ1-6; D is perhaps TRBD1 (5 bases). The germline CDR1 and CDR2 sequences are GTSNPN and SVGIG (reference sequence). The CDR3 loop spans 14 amino acids. Deletions cut 8 bases from V and 1 base from J, with 12 bases between.

Here the CDR3 DNA reads TGTGCCTGGAGGGGACAGGGGCTCCACGAGCAGTACTTC. Translating it yields CAWRGQGLHEQYF. The chain combines TRBV30 with TRBJ2-7; 10 bases align to TRBD1. This CDR3 comprises 13 residues. Germline V lookup: CDR1 GTSNPN, CDR2 SVGIG (reference sequence). Trimming cost V 3 bases and J 5 bases; bases outside gene matches: 4.

In this sample, this clone turned up a few times. The chain recombines TRBV18 with TRBJ2-1; D may be TRBD1 (5 bases). This CDR3 spans 12 amino acids. The V end lost 3 bases, the J end lost 7 bases, and 7 bases lay between the germline ends. Germline V gene lookup returns CDR1 KGHSH and CDR2 LQKENI. The CDR3 DNA sequence: TGTGCCAGCTCACCCCAGGGAAATGAGCAGTTCTTC. Translated: CASSPQGNEQFF. Full variable domain (missing parts from reference TRBV18 and TRBJ2-1): NAGVMQNPRHLVRRRGQEARLRCSPMKGHSHVYWYRQLPEEGLKFMVYLQKENIIDESGMPKERFSAEFPKEGPSILRIQQVVRGDSAAYFCASSPQGNEQFFGPGTRLTVL.

This sequence joins TRBV12-3 or TRBV12-4 and TRBJ1-1, with TRBD1 as a possible D gene (5 bases). Trimming stripped 6 bases from V and 1 base from J, with 9 bases between. This CDR3 spans 13 amino acids. The CDR3 spells CASSRQWNTEAFF. DNA for the CDR3: TGTGCCAGCAGCCGACAGTGGAACACTGAAGCTTTCTTT.

On this clone itself: This specimen includes other DNA sequences encoding the same CDR3. The chain couples TRBV5-6 to TRBJ1-2; D possibly corresponds to TRBD1 (6 bases). Looked up from germline, CDR1 is SGHDT and CDR2 is YYEEEE. Trimming removed 5 bases from V and 0 bases from J, with 11 bases in between. The CDR3 contains 14 residues. The CDR3 DNA is TGTGCCAGCAGTTTGACAGGTCCTAACTATGGCTACACCTTC. Protein sequence: CASSLTGPNYGYTF.

The count of this clone is one. The chain combines TRBV21-1 with TRBJ1-2; no DNA check was done on the table's D call, TRBD1. TRBV21-1 is flagged as a pseudogene. This CDR3 contains 16 residues. CDR3 residues: CASSRPRQNPNYGYTF. The CDR3 DNA sequence: TGTGCCAGCAGCAGACCACGACAGAACCCTAACTATGGCTACACCTTC.

The CDR3 sequence is CASSPTGLIGPQHF. In DNA, the CDR3 is TGTGCCAGCAGTCCGACAGGCTTGATAGGGCCCCAGCATTTT. The chain has TRBV7-2 and TRBJ1-5; a possible D gene is TRBD1 (6 bases). The V gene's germline CDR1 is SGHTA and CDR2 FQGNSA. The CDR3 is made up of 14 amino acids. V was pared by 6 bases and J by 9 bases, with 18 bases between.

J is TRBJ1-2 and V is TRBV5-6; D possibly corresponds to TRBD1 (5 bases). In germline, CDR1 is SGHDT, CDR2 YYEEEE. The CDR3 is 14 amino acids. The V end was cut by 1 base, the J end by 7 bases, with 14 bases between. The CDR3 region has the DNA TGTGCCAGCAGCTTGAATAGGGGCGCGTTTGGCTACACCTTC. Translating it yields CASSLNRGAFGYTF.

The rearrangement uses TRBV18 and TRBJ1-2; TRBD1 matches at 11 bases. The ends lost 6 bases at V and 6 bases at J; junction bases unmatched: 12. This CDR3 is 16 amino acids long. CDR1 is KGHSH, CDR2 LQKENI, per germline. Written as DNA, the CDR3 is TGTGCCAGCTCTCATGGACAGGGGGCTTTTGGGAATGGCTACACCTTC. Translation: CASSHGQGAFGNGYTF.

The rearrangement joins TRBV6-1 to TRBJ1-3; 7 positions agree with TRBD1. Unmatched junction bases numbered 3, after V lost 3 bases and J lost 1 base. This CDR3 contains 15 residues. Germline CDR1 reads MNHNS; CDR2 reads SASEGT. The CDR3 sequence: CASSETGMSGNTIYF. The CDR3, as DNA: TGTGCCAGCAGTGAGACAGGGATGTCTGGAAACACCATATATTTT.